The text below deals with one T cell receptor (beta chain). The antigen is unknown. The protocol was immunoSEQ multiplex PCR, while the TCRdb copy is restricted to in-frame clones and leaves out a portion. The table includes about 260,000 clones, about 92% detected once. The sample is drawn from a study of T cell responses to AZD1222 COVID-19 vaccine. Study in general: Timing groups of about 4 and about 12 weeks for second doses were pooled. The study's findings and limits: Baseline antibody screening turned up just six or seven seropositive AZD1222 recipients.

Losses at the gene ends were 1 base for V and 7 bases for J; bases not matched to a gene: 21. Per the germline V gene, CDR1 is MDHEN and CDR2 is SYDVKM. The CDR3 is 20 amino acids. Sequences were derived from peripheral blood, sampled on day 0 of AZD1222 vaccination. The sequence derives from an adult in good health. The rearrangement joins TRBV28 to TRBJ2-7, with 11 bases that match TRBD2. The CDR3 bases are TGTGCCAGCAGTTTATATGAGCAGGGAATTAGCGGGAGGGCCGATCGTGAGCAGTACTTC. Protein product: CASSLYEQGISGRADREQYF.